This is a list of T cell receptor beta chains from one sample in a study of blood T cell repertoires in COVID-19. Data came from immunoSEQ multiplex PCR; TCRdb stores just in-frame clones and leaves some out. The profile shows 95,000 to 100,000 clones, 65% to 90% of them singletons. Input material: peripheral blood. Receptors originate from a man older than 75 with acute or convalescent COVID-19. The CDR3 runs from the conserved cysteine through the conserved F or W. Each record gives: D gene, J gene, V gene, clone size, CDR3 protein, CDR3 DNA. The D gene is left open where the match is weak. The size entry is marked missing in some rows and otherwise reads once, few, many or a size class.

TRBD2,TRBJ2-3,TRBV24-1,-,CATSGATSGSADTQYF,TGTGCCACCAGTGGTGCGACTAGCGGGAGTGCAGATACGCAGTATTTT
TRBD1,TRBJ1-6,TRBV5-4,many,CASSLAGTGNSPLHF,TGTGCCAGCAGCTTGGCCGGGACAGGGAATTCACCCCTCCACTTT
TRBD1,TRBJ2-5,TRBV24-1,-,CATSDTGTGQETQYF,TGTGCCACCAGTGATACCGGGACAGGCCAAGAGACCCAGTACTTC
TRBD1,TRBJ2-5,TRBV11-2,-,CARSRGQWETQYF,TGTGCCAGGTCGAGGGGGCAGTGGGAGACCCAGTACTTC
TRBD1,TRBJ2-5,TRBV7-8,few,CASSTDRGQETQYF,TGTGCCAGCAGCACAGACAGGGGCCAAGAGACCCAGTACTTC
-,TRBJ1-4,TRBV18,-,CASSPSGNGDEKLFF,TGTGCCAGCTCACCCTCAGGGAATGGTGATGAAAAACTGTTTTTT
TRBD2,TRBJ2-1,TRBV7-3,-,CASSPLSSGSYNEQFF,TGTGCCAGCAGCCCTTTGTCTAGCGGGTCCTACAATGAGCAGTTCTTC
TRBD1,TRBJ1-3,TRBV9,-,CASSANTGVGNTIYF,TGTGCCAGCAGCGCGAATACAGGGGTAGGAAACACCATATATTTT
-,TRBJ1-4,TRBV2,-,CASSLNPGGEKLFF,TGTGCCAGCAGCCTTAACCCCGGAGGTGAAAAACTGTTTTTT
-,TRBJ2-1,TRBV11-2,once,CASSPRRIDEQFF,TGTGCCAGCAGCCCTAGACGTATCGATGAGCAGTTCTTC
TRBD1,TRBJ2-7,TRBV19,-,CASSLRQGRYEQYF,TGTGCCAGTAGCCTCAGACAGGGACGCTACGAGCAGTACTTC
TRBD1,TRBJ1-5,TRBV7-9,-,CASSLQGDQPQHF,TGTGCCAGCAGCTTACAGGGGGATCAGCCCCAGCATTTT
-,TRBJ1-1,TRBV2,-,CASISRGFTEAFF,TGTGCCAGCATCAGTAGGGGTTTCACTGAAGCTTTCTTT
TRBD1,TRBJ2-1,TRBV29-1,-,CSVEVTSGQVRNEQFF,TGCAGCGTTGAAGTGACCAGTGGACAGGTCCGGAATGAGCAGTTCTTC
TRBD1,TRBJ2-7,TRBV5-6,-,CASTRTGGGEQYF,TGTGCCAGCACCCGGACAGGGGGCGGCGAGCAGTACTTC
-,TRBJ1-4,TRBV28,-,CASSLVGATNEKLFF,TGTGCCAGCAGTTTAGTCGGGGCAACTAATGAAAAACTGTTTTTT
-,TRBJ2-5,TRBV6-1,-,CASSETGRGEETQYF,TGTGCCAGCAGTGAAACTGGCAGGGGGGAAGAGACCCAGTACTTC
TRBD1,TRBJ1-2,TRBV2,-,CASSPGTGIGYTF,TGTGCCAGCAGTCCCGGGACAGGGATCGGCTACACCTTC
-,TRBJ2-5,TRBV5-1,-,CASSEPGWETQYF,TGCGCCAGCAGCGAGCCGGGGTGGGAGACCCAGTACTTC
TRBD1,TRBJ1-2,TRBV20-1,-,CSARTGGYTF,TGCAGTGCTAGGACAGGGGGGTACACCTTC
-,TRBJ2-7,TRBV30,-,CAWSVQVDGTYEQYF,TGTGCCTGGAGTGTACAGGTAGACGGAACCTACGAGCAGTACTTC
-,TRBJ1-1,TRBV9,-,CASSVDSRRSLGEAFF,TGTGCCAGCAGCGTAGACTCTAGACGGTCCTTGGGTGAAGCTTTCTTT
-,TRBJ1-4,TRBV15,-,CATSREKSGGLEKLFF,TGTGCCACCAGCAGAGAGAAATCCGGGGGTTTAGAAAAACTGTTTTTT
-,TRBJ2-1,TRBV5-1,-,CASSLPDGQTRSSYNEQFF,TGCGCCAGCAGCTTGCCAGATGGACAGACAAGGAGCTCCTACAATGAGCAGTTCTTC
-,TRBJ2-5,TRBV28,-,CASSLSGQSYQETQYF,TGTGCCAGCAGTTTAAGCGGACAGTCGTACCAAGAGACCCAGTACTTC
TRBD2,TRBJ2-1,TRBV6-5,-,CASSRLAAGHEQFF,TGTGCCAGCAGTCGGCTAGCGGCTGGCCATGAGCAGTTCTTC
-,TRBJ2-6,TRBV28,-,CASSLGGSGANVLTF,TGTGCCAGCAGTTTAGGGGGGTCTGGGGCCAACGTCCTGACTTTC
-,TRBJ1-4,TRBV7-2,-,CASSLTGVDEKLFF,TGTGCCAGCAGCTTAACGGGAGTGGATGAAAAACTGTTTTTT
-,TRBJ2-3,TRBV6-5,-,CASSYEPSLTDTQYF,TGTGCCAGCAGTTACGAACCCAGTCTCACAGATACGCAGTATTTT
TRBD2,TRBJ2-7,TRBV3-1/TRBV3-2,-,CASSQSWTSGYEQYF,TGTGCCAGCAGCCAAAGTTGGACTAGCGGGTACGAGCAGTACTTC
TRBD1,TRBJ2-2,TRBV27,-,CASSLWGQGTTGELFF,TGTGCCAGCAGTTTATGGGGACAGGGGACCACCGGGGAGCTGTTTTTT
-,TRBJ2-1,TRBV9,-,CASSLLPTSQGREQFF,TGTGCCAGCAGCCTTCTTCCGACTAGTCAGGGTCGTGAGCAGTTCTTC
-,TRBJ1-6,TRBV30,few,CAHDGGRDSPLHF,TGTGCCCACGACGGCGGGAGGGATTCACCCCTCCACTTT
TRBD2,TRBJ2-1,TRBV4-1,-,CASSPGTSGGAIHNEQFF,TGCGCCAGCAGCCCGGGGACTAGCGGAGGAGCAATCCACAATGAGCAGTTCTTC
-,TRBJ2-1,TRBV11-2,-,CASSLELINEQFF,TGTGCCAGCAGCTTAGAACTGATTAATGAGCAGTTCTTC
TRBD2,TRBJ2-3,TRBV18,-,CASSPLAGVGDTQYF,TGTGCCAGCTCACCACTAGCGGGAGTAGGAGATACGCAGTATTTT
-,TRBJ2-1,TRBV6-6,-,CASGAGSYNEQFF,TGTGCCAGCGGGGCGGGGTCCTACAATGAGCAGTTCTTC
-,TRBJ1-1,TRBV5-4,-,CASSTPGVGAFF,TGTGCCAGCAGCACCCCAGGGGTAGGAGCTTTCTTT
TRBD1,TRBJ2-7,TRBV23-1,-,CASSHGDSTYEQYF,TGCGCCAGCAGTCATGGGGACAGCACCTACGAGCAGTACTTC
TRBD2,TRBJ2-3,TRBV7-2,-,CASSLREIGTDTQYF,TGTGCCAGCAGCTTGCGGGAGATTGGGACAGATACGCAGTATTTT
TRBD2,TRBJ2-1,TRBV29-1,-,CSVEDPFRTSGSLYNEQFF,TGCAGCGTTGAAGATCCTTTCCGGACTAGCGGGAGTCTGTACAATGAGCAGTTCTTC
-,TRBJ1-5,TRBV20-1,-,CSAVRGQPQHF,TGCAGTGCCGTTCGGGGACAGCCCCAGCATTTT
-,TRBJ2-5,TRBV27,-,CASRKGGGQGQYF,TGTGCCAGCAGAAAAGGGGGGGGGCAAGGGCAGTACTTC
TRBD2,TRBJ2-5,TRBV28,-,CASSSPKRGGQETQYF,TGTGCCAGCAGTTCTCCGAAGCGGGGCGGCCAAGAGACCCAGTACTTC
TRBD2,TRBJ2-2,TRBV7-8,-,CASSPGLAGAKTGELFF,TGTGCCAGCAGTCCAGGACTAGCGGGAGCTAAGACCGGGGAGCTGTTTTTT
-,TRBJ1-5,TRBV6-6,-,CASSYAGMGNQPQHF,TGTGCCAGCAGTTACGCAGGGATGGGCAATCAGCCCCAGCATTTT
-,TRBJ1-5,TRBV5-6,-,CASSLAGRTDRNQPQHF,TGTGCCAGCAGCTTGGCCGGAAGGACAGATAGGAATCAGCCCCAGCATTTT
TRBD2,TRBJ2-1,TRBV7-2,-,CASSLGLAEWNEQFF,TGTGCCAGCAGCTTGGGACTAGCGGAGTGGAATGAGCAGTTCTTC
-,TRBJ2-3,TRBV2,-,CASSPEQGGDTQYF,TGTGCCAGCAGTCCCGAGCAGGGAGGCGATACGCAGTATTTT
TRBD1,TRBJ1-2,TRBV4-3,-,CASSQDPDRGRYGYTF,TGCGCCAGCAGCCAAGACCCGGACAGGGGTCGGTATGGCTACACCTTC
-,TRBJ1-2,TRBV9,once,CASSVGRVANYGYTF,TGTGCCAGCAGCGTAGGGAGGGTGGCTAACTATGGCTACACCTTC